This TCR beta chain is drawn from a study of cytomegalovirus exposure and HLA in healthy donors. V was pared by 1 base and J by 5 bases, with 5 bases of the junction left unmatched. Per the germline V gene, CDR1 is SGHTA and CDR2 is FQGTGA. The CDR3 runs to 15 residues. Produced via immunoSEQ multiplex PCR; TCRdb's table is partial and in-frame only. The sample shows about 70,000 clones, approximately 95% of them seen only once. The sequenced sample consisted of PBMCs. This TCR came from a man younger than 35 in good health and CMV-seropositive. The V and J genes are TRBV7-3 and TRBJ2-1; TRBD2 aligns across 7 bases. Here the CDR3 reads CASSLSGRRDNEQFF. The CDR3 nucleotides are TGTGCCAGCAGCTTAAGCGGGAGACGGGACAATGAGCAGTTCTTC.